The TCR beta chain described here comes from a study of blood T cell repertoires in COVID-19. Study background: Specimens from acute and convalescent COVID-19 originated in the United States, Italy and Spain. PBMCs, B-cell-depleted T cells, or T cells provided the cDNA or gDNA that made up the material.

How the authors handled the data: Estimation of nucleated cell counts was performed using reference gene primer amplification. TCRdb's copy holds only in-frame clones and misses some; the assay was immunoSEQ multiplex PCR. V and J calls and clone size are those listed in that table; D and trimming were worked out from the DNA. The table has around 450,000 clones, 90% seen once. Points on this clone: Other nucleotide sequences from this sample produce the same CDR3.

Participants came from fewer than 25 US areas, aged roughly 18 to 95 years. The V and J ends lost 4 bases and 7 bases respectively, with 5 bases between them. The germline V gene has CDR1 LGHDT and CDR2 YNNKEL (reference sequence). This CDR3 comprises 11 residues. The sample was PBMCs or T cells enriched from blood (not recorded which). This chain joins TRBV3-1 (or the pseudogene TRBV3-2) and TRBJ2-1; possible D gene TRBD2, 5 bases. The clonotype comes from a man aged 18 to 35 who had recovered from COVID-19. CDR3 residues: CASSPGNEQFF. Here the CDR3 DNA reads TGTGCCAGCAGCCCGGGGAATGAGCAGTTCTTC.